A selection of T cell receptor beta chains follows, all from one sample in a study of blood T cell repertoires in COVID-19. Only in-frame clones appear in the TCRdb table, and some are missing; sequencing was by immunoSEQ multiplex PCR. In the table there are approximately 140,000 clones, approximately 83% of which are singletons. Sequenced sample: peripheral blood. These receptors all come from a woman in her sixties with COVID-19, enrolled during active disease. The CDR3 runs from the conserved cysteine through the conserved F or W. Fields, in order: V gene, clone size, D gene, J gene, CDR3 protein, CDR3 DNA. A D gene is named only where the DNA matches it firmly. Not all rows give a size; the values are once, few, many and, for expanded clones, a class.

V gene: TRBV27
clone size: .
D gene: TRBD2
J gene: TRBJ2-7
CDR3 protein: CASSLGVAGAYEQYF
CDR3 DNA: TGTGCCAGCAGTTTAGGTGTAGCGGGCGCCTACGAGCAGTACTTC

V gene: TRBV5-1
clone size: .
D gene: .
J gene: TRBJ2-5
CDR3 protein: CASSTGQNEETQYF
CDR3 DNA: TGCGCCAGCAGCACAGGACAGAACGAAGAGACCCAGTACTTC

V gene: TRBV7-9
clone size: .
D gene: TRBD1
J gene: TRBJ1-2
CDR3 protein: CASSFDRAMNGYTF
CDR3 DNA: TGTGCCAGCAGCTTTGACAGGGCTATGAATGGCTACACCTTC

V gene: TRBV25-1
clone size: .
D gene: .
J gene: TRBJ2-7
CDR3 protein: CASSDDSGTGQYEQYF
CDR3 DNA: TGTGCCAGCAGTGACGACAGCGGGACAGGACAATACGAGCAGTACTTC

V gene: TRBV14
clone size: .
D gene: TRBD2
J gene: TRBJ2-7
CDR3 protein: CASMLRGGDYEQYF
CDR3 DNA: TGTGCCAGCATGTTACGGGGGGGTGACTACGAGCAGTACTTC

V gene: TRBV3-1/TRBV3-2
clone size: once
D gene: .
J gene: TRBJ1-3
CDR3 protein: CASIAGDSGNTIYF
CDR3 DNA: TGTGCCAGCATCGCAGGGGACTCTGGAAACACCATATATTTT

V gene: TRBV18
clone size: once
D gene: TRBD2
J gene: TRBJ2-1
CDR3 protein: CASSPVWLAGGNEQFF
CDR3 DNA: TGTGCCAGCTCACCAGTGTGGCTAGCGGGGGGTAATGAGCAGTTCTTC

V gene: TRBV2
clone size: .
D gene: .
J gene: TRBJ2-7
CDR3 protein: CASRQQGYEQYF
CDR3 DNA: TGTGCCAGCAGACAACAGGGTTACGAGCAGTACTTC

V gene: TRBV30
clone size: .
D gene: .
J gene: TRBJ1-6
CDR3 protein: CAWSNSLYNSPLHF
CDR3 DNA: TGTGCCTGGAGTAATTCGTTGTATAATTCACCCCTCCACTTT

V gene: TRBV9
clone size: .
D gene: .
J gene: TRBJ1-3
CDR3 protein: CASSVAREESSGNTIYF
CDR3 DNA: TGTGCCAGCAGCGTAGCTAGAGAGGAGAGCTCTGGAAACACCATATATTTT

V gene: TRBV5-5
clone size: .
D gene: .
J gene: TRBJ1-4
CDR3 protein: CASSPRVGGGGEKLFF
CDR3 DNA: TGTGCCAGCAGCCCCCGGGTCGGTGGGGGGGGTGAAAAACTGTTTTTT

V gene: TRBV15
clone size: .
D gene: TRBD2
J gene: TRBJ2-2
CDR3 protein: CATSAGGWDTGELFF
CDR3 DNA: TGTGCCACCAGCGCGGGGGGCTGGGACACCGGGGAGCTGTTTTTT

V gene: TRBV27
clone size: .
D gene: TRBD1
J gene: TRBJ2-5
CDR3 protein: CASSLWGAYRGRETQYF
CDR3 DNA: TGTGCCAGCAGTTTATGGGGGGCGTACAGGGGGCGAGAGACCCAGTACTTC

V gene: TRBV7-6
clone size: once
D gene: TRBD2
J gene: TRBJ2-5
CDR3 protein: CASSLVLAGGSQETQYF
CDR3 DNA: TGTGCCAGCAGCTTAGTACTAGCGGGGGGATCCCAAGAGACCCAGTACTTC

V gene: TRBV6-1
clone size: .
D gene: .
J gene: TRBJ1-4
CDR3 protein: CASSEGSFRGEKLFF
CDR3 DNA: TGTGCCAGCAGTGAAGGCTCGTTTAGGGGTGAAAAACTGTTTTTT

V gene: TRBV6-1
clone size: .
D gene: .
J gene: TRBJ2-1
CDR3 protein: CASSEAGGNNEQFF
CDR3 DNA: TGTGCCAGCAGTGAAGCGGGGGGAAACAATGAGCAGTTCTTC

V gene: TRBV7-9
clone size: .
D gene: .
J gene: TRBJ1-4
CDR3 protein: CASSSPLGGGEKLFF
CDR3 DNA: TGTGCCAGCAGCTCTCCCCTAGGGGGAGGGGAAAAACTGTTTTTT

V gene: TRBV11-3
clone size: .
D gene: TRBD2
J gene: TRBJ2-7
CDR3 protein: CASSPDGASGFYEQYF
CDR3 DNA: TGTGCCAGCAGCCCCGATGGGGCTAGCGGCTTCTACGAGCAGTACTTC

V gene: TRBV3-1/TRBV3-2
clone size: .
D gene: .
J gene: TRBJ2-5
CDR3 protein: CASSQGVRPQGVETQYF
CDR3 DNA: TGTGCCAGCAGCCAAGGGGTCCGGCCCCAGGGTGTGGAGACCCAGTACTTC

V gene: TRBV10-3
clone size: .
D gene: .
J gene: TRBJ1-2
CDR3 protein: CAISDREAYGYTF
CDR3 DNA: TGTGCCATCAGTGACAGGGAGGCCTATGGCTACACCTTC

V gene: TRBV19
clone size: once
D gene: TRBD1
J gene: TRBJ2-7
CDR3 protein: CASGQGASYEQYF
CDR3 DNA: TGTGCCAGCGGACAGGGGGCCTCCTACGAGCAGTACTTC

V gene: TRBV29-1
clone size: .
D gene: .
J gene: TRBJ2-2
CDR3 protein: CSVEPANTGELFF
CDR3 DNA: TGCAGCGTTGAACCTGCGAACACCGGGGAGCTGTTTTTT

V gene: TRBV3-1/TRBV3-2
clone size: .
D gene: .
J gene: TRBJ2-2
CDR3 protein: CASSQAAGASNTGELFF
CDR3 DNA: TGTGCCAGCAGCCAAGCGGCAGGGGCTTCGAACACCGGGGAGCTGTTTTTT

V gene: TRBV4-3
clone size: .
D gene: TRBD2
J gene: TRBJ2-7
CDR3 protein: CASSQDVVRTSGGYEQYF
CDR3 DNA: TGCGCCAGCAGCCAAGACGTTGTGAGGACTAGCGGGGGTTACGAGCAGTACTTC

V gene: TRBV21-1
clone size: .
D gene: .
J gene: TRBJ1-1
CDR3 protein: CASSPAEAWTEAFF
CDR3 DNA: TGTGCCAGCAGCCCTGCAGAGGCCTGGACTGAAGCTTTCTTT

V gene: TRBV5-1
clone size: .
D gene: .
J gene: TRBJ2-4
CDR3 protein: CASSPLAGATTEAKNIQYF
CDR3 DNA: TGCGCCAGCAGCCCCCTTGCGGGGGCCACGACTGAGGCCAAAAACATTCAGTACTTC

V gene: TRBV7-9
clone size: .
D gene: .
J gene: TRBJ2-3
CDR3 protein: CASSDGLLLGTDTQYF
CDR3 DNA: TGTGCCAGCAGCGACGGACTTCTCCTAGGCACAGATACGCAGTATTTT

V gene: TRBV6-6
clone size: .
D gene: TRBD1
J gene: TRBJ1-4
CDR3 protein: CASSYDRGRENEKLFF
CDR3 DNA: TGTGCCAGCAGTTACGACAGGGGGCGCGAGAATGAAAAACTGTTTTTT

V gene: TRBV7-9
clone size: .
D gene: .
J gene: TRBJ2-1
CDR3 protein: CASSREGDEQFF
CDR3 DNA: TGTGCCAGCAGCCGAGAGGGGGATGAGCAGTTCTTC

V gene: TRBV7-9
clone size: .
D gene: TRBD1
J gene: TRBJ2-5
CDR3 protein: CASSRAGTGGFETQYF
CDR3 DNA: TGTGCCAGCAGCAGAGCCGGGACAGGCGGTTTTGAGACCCAGTACTTC

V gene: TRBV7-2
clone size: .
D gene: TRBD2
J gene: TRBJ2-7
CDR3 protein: CASLRTSGAYEQYF
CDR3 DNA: TGTGCCAGTCTCCGGACTAGCGGTGCCTACGAGCAGTACTTC

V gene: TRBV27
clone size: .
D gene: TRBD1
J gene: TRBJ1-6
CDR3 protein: CASSPRTGGTYNSPLHF
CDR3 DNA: TGTGCCAGCAGTCCCAGGACAGGGGGCACCTATAATTCACCCCTCCACTTT

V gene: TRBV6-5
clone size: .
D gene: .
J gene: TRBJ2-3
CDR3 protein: CASREIGSTDTQYF
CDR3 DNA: TGTGCCTCTCGGGAGATTGGGTCCACAGATACGCAGTATTTT

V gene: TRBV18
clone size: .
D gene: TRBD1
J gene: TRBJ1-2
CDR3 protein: CASSPDRGYGYTF
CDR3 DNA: TGTGCCAGCTCACCGGACAGGGGTTATGGCTACACCTTC

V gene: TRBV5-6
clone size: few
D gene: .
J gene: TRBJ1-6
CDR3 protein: CASSSQGFDNSPLHF
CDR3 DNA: TGTGCCAGCAGCTCGCAGGGATTCGATAATTCACCCCTCCACTTT

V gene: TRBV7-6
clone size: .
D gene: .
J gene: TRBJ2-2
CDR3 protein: CASSLTGNLGGELFF
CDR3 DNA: TGTGCCAGCAGCTTAACCGGGAACTTAGGAGGAGAGCTGTTTTTT

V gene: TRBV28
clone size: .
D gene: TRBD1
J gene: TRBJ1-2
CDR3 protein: CASSLRGQPLPPNYGYTF
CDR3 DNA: TGTGCCAGCAGTTTGCGGGGACAGCCCCTCCCTCCTAACTATGGCTACACCTTC

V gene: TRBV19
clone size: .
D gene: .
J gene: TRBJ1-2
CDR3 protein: CASSPPRGGDYGYTF
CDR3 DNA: TGTGCCAGTAGTCCCCCGAGGGGGGGAGACTATGGCTACACCTTC

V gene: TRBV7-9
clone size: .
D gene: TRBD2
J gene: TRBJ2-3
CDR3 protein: CASSFPLAGGPIKDTQYF
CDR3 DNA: TGTGCCAGCAGCTTCCCCCTAGCGGGGGGGCCTATTAAAGATACGCAGTATTTT

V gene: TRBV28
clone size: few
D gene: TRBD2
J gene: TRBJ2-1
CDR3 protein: CASKTSGGAREQFF
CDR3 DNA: TGTGCCAGCAAGACTAGCGGGGGGGCCAGGGAGCAGTTCTTC

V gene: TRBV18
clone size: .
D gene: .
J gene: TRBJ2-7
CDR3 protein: CASSPPGDSKTSYEQYF
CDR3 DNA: TGTGCCAGCTCACCACCGGGCGACAGCAAAACTTCCTACGAGCAGTACTTC

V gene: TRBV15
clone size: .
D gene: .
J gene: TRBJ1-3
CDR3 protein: CATSPQNAREVDTIYF
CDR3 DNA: TGTGCCACCAGCCCCCAAAACGCCAGGGAGGTGGACACCATATATTTT

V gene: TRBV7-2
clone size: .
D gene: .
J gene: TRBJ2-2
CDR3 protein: CASSLGQGPGAGELFF
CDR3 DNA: TGTGCCAGCAGCTTAGGTCAGGGTCCTGGTGCCGGGGAGCTGTTTTTT

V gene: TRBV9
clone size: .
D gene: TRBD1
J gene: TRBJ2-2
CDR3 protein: CASSGQGSKPSGELFF
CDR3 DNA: TGTGCCAGCAGCGGACAGGGGAGTAAGCCATCCGGGGAGCTGTTTTTT

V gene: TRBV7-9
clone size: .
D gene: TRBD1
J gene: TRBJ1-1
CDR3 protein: CASSPGTGGRQTEAFF
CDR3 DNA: TGTGCCAGCAGCCCCGGGACAGGGGGCAGGCAAACTGAAGCTTTCTTT

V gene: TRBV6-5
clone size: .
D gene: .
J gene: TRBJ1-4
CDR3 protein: CASSYSGVLVGKLFF
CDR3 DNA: TGTGCCAGCAGTTACTCGGGCGTGCTGGTCGGAAAACTGTTTTTT

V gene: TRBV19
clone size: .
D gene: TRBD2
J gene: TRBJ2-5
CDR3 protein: CASSIQAGLEETQYF
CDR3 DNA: TGTGCCAGTAGTATCCAAGCGGGGCTGGAAGAGACCCAGTACTTC

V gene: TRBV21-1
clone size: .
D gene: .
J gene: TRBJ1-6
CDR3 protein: CASGTGKNSPLHF
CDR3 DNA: TGTGCCAGCGGGACAGGGAAGAATTCACCCCTCCACTTT

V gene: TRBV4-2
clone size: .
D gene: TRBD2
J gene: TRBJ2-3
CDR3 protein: CASSQDPTGGGLTDTQYF
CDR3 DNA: TGTGCCAGCAGCCAAGACCCCACCGGCGGGGGGCTCACAGATACGCAGTATTTT

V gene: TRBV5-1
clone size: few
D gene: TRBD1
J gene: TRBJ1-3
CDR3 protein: CASSLEAGGSGNTIYF
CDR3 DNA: TGCGCCAGCAGCTTGGAAGCAGGGGGCTCTGGAAACACCATATATTTT